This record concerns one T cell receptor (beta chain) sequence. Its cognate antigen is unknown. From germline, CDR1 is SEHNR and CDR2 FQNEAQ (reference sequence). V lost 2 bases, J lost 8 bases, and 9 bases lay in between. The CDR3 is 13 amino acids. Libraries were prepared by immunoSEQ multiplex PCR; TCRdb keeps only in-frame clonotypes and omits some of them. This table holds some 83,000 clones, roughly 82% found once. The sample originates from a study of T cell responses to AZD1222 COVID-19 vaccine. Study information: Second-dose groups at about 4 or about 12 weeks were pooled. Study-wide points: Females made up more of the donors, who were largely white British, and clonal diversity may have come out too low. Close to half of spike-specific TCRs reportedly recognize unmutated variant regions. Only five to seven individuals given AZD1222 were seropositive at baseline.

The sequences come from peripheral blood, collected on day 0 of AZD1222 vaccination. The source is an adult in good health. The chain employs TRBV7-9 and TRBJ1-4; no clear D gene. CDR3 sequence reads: CASSLRGGEKLFF. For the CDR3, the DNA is TGTGCCAGCAGCTTAAGAGGAGGGGAAAAACTGTTTTTT.